The sequence of this T cell receptor beta chain was determined in a study of T cells in Graves' hyperthyroidism and ophthalmopathy. Study observations and caveats: Blood also showed most of the thyroid clonotypes that were expanded above 0.001.

Amplification of TCR beta CDR3 regions used RNA as the template. Researchers ran a first-round RT-PCR on the TCR CDR3 using the HTBI primer set. Via MiXCR, TCRdb re-called the multiplex PCR reads, giving one row per CDR3 protein. The data show about 400,000 distinct CDR3 sequences, around a quarter seen once. Newly diagnosed patients aged 18 to 65 had hyperthyroidism of under 2 months' duration. Diagnosis relied on clinical symptoms, serum thyroxine and TRAb, thyroid ultrasound and orbital computed tomography. A few counts support this clonotype. Antigen unknown. The receptor was derived from a man aged 45 to 65 with Graves' hyperthyroidism. Sequencing was performed on blood.

The CDR3 is CASSQVGLPADTQYF. The CDR3 coding sequence is TGTGCCAGCAGCCAAGTTGGACTACCGGCGGATACGCAGTATTTT. The chain recombines TRBV3-1 with TRBJ2-3; TRBD2 is a possible D gene (6 bases). V was shortened by 1 base and J by 6 bases, with 14 bases between the two germline ends. Germline V lookup: CDR1 LGHDT, CDR2 YNNKEL (reference sequence). CDR3 length: 15 residues.